This T cell receptor (beta chain) was observed in a study of T-cell reconstitution after alpha-beta-depleted transplantation in children. V was trimmed by 1 base and J by 4 bases, leaving 14 bases between them. Germline assignment: CDR1 SGHTA and CDR2 FQGNSA. This CDR3 is 16 amino acids long. Many counts were recorded for this clonotype. The TCRbeta library was prepared with unique molecular identifiers. TCRdb re-derived calls from the PCR reads in MiXCR, one entry per CDR3 protein. The data show approximately 240,000 distinct CDR3 sequences, with approximately 9.9% seen just once and 5.1% held by the top ten.

This chain uses TRBV7-2 with TRBJ1-3; D may be TRBD1 (6 bases). The source was PBMCs from the stem cell graft donor, collected from the stem cell graft. The origin of this receptor is a human donor who donated a stem cell graft to a child with SCID. CDR3 nucleotide sequence: TGTGCCAGCAGCTTAGTTCAGGGGCTGGGAGGAAACACCATATATTTT. Its translation: CASSLVQGLGGNTIYF.